This T cell receptor beta chain was recorded in a study of shared clonotypes between healthy human individuals. Study-wide findings and caveats: A reduction in generation probabilities was seen for non-shared clonotypes relative to those shared by all four donors. Across several donors, naive CD4 shared around 5%, naive CD8 over 3%, memory CD4 roughly 2.5%, memory CD8 roughly 0.37%. Larger richness was generally estimated for naive than memory subsets.

The protocol was immunoSEQ multiplex PCR, while the TCRdb copy is restricted to in-frame clones and leaves out a portion. The sample contains 750,000 to 1,000,000 clones, more than 85% of which appear only once. About this clone itself: Its antigen is currently unknown.

The length of the CDR3 is 17 residues. The V end was cut by 0 bases, the J end by 4 bases, with 18 bases between. Germline V gene sequence: CDR1 SEHNR, CDR2 FQNEAQ (reference sequence). CD45RO-negative, CCR7-positively selected cells formed the naive CD8 fraction, excluding terminally differentiated effector memory CD45RA+ cells. The rearrangement joins TRBV7-9 to TRBJ1-2; D possibly corresponds to TRBD1 (6 bases). This sequence was found in a man in his thirties or forties in good health. Material: naive CD8+ T cells sorted from blood. The DNA of the CDR3 is TGTGCCAGCAGCTTAGCCGGGGGGGCCCAGTTCTTCTATGGCTACACCTTC. Amino acids: CASSLAGGAQFFYGYTF. The whole variable domain, remainder taken from reference TRBV7-9 and TRBJ1-2, is DTGVSQNPRHKITKRGQNVTFRCDPISEHNRLYWYRQTLGQGPEFLTYFQNEAQLEKSRLLSDRFSAERPKGSFSTLEIQRTEQGDSAMYLCASSLAGGAQFFYGYTFGSGTRLTVV.